This T cell receptor (beta chain) emerged from a study of early T cells in non-severe SARS-CoV-2 infection. Study at large: Sequencing of unsorted whole blood was done on bulk RNA, leaving chains unpaired.

Study conclusions and caveats: Anti-spike CD8 responses were favored by VDJdb matching, which missed private and CD4 specificities.

CDR1 and CDR2 (germline): MNHEY, SMNVEV (reference sequence). The CDR3 runs to 15 residues. Trimming took 0 bases from V and 1 from J, leaving 8 bases between them. In this sample, this clonotype turned up a few times. Its antigen is not identified. Unique molecular identifiers were attached to individual cDNA molecules. TCRdb re-derived calls from the 5' RACE reads in MiXCR, one entry per CDR3 protein. Of around 80,000 distinct CDR3 sequences detected, 13% appear once; the ten largest clones hold around 6%. The sequence was obtained from an adult who was a healthcare worker with PCR-confirmed SARS-CoV-2 infection or an uninfected control (not recorded which). The chain couples TRBV27 to TRBJ2-3, with D possibly being TRBD1 or TRBD2 (6 bases each). Sequencing was done on a sample of whole blood. The CDR3 DNA reads TGTGCCAGCAGTTTATCGAGGGGGGGCACAGATACGCAGTATTTT. Translating it yields CASSLSRGGTDTQYF.